The present T cell receptor beta chain was sequenced within a study of blood T cell repertoires in COVID-19. Turning to the study itself: From T cells, B-cell-depleted T cells, or PBMCs came the material, which was cDNA or gDNA.

V gave up 3 bases and J gave up 4 bases, with 7 bases separating them. The V gene's germline CDR1 is SNHLY and CDR2 FYNNEI. The CDR3 length is 13 residues. Authors' analysis steps: Estimation of nucleated cell counts was performed using reference gene primer amplification. Clones were read by immunoSEQ multiplex PCR, and TCRdb kept only the in-frame ones, dropping some. That table supplies the V and J calls and clone size; D and trimming were determined from the DNA. The repertoire consists of around 250,000 clones, with around 80% occurring once and the leading ten covering around 6%. The source material was peripheral blood. This sequence originates from a man older than 75 with acute or convalescent COVID-19. The chain couples TRBV2 to TRBJ2-1; unclear D gene. The CDR3 DNA follows: TGTGCCAGCAGTGACCCGTCTTACAATGAGCAGTTCTTC. It translates to CASSDPSYNEQFF.